A single sample is the source of the 24 T cell receptor beta chains below, sequenced in a study of cytomegalovirus exposure and HLA in healthy donors. TCRdb's copy holds only in-frame clones and misses some; the assay was immunoSEQ multiplex PCR. The sample has under 110,000 clones; about 85% are singletons. Material: PBMCs. All receptors come from a woman under 30 in good health and CMV-seropositive.

The chain recombines TRBV7-9 with TRBJ1-5; D not certain. The CDR3 runs to 13 residues. The germline CDR1 and CDR2 sequences are SEHNR and FQNEAQ (reference sequence). The V end lost 1 base, the J end lost 6 bases, and 7 bases lay between the germline ends. The CDR3 region is CASSLEESQPQHF. CDR3 coding DNA: TGTGCCAGCAGCTTAGAAGAGAGTCAGCCCCAGCATTTT.

The J gene is TRBJ2-5, the V gene TRBV6-1; 7 nucleotides line up with TRBD1. Germline-derived CDR1 and CDR2 are MNHNS and SASEGT. The V gene end was trimmed by 5 bases and the J gene end by 4 bases; junction bases not matched to a gene: 7. This CDR3 comprises 14 residues. The CDR3 loop reads CASSRQGVGETQYF. For the CDR3, the DNA is TGTGCCAGCAGTAGACAGGGAGTAGGAGAGACCCAGTACTTC.

The rearrangement joins TRBV28 to TRBJ2-7; TRBD1 matches 10 bases. This CDR3 contains 14 residues. J lost 4 bases, V lost 6 bases, and 6 bases had no gene match. Germline V gene lookup returns CDR1 MDHEN and CDR2 SYDVKM. CDR3 protein: CASSGTGVSYEQYV. CDR3 DNA sequence: TGTGCCAGCAGCGGGACAGGGGTCTCGTACGAGCAGTACGTC.

The rearrangement uses TRBV27 and TRBJ1-2; a weak D match, TRBD1 (5 bases). V lost 6 bases to trimming and J lost 12 bases, with 23 bases between them. The CDR3 consists of 14 residues. The V gene's germline CDR1 is MNHEY and CDR2 SMNVEV (reference sequence). The CDR3 bases are TGTGCCAGCAGGTTTGGGGGTCTGGAGGGCGGCCACACCTTC. It specifies CASRFGGLEGGHTF.

The chain employs TRBV4-1 and TRBJ2-1; D unresolved. The CDR3 runs to 15 residues. V was cut by 1 base and J by 1 base, with 8 bases left in between. Germline CDR1 is MGHRA and CDR2 is YSYEKL. The CDR3 bases are TGCGCCAGCAGCCAAGGAGGCATATCCTACAATGAGCAGTTCTTC. Protein sequence: CASSQGGISYNEQFF.

J is TRBJ2-2 and V is TRBV15; 10 bases fit TRBD1. The CDR3 loop spans 13 amino acids. The germline V gene has CDR1 LNHNV and CDR2 YYDKDF (reference sequence). V was clipped by 8 bases and J by 4 bases; unmatched bases: 1. The CDR3 DNA is TGTGCCACCGGGACAGGGGTCACCGGGGAGCTGTTTTTT. It is translated as CATGTGVTGELFF.

This clone was observed a few times. The gene calls are TRBV19 and TRBJ2-4; TRBD1 might be the D (5 bases). The germline gives CDR1 LNHDA, CDR2 SQIVND (reference sequence). V was trimmed by 8 bases and J by 7 bases, leaving 24 bases between them. The CDR3 contains 16 residues. The CDR3 region is CASSSGRANLRNIQYF. The CDR3 DNA is TGTGCCAGTTCATCGGGCAGGGCTAACCTAAGGAACATTCAGTACTTC.

The CDR3: CASSEGFADYYGYTF. The CDR3 nucleotides are TGTGCCAGCAGTGAAGGGTTTGCAGACTACTATGGCTACACCTTC. V and J are TRBV6-1 and TRBJ1-2; D is ambiguous. Trimming took off 1 base at V and 3 bases at J, with 12 bases between the two ends. Germline V gene lookup returns CDR1 MNHNS and CDR2 SASEGT. The CDR3 spans 15 residues.

DNA of the CDR3: TGTGCCAGCAGCGTAGACACGGGGGTCGGTCAGCCCCAGCATTTT. It encodes CASSVDTGVGQPQHF. The rearrangement uses TRBV9 and TRBJ1-5, with a tentative D call TRBD1 (5 bases). V was trimmed by 0 bases and J by 6 bases, leaving 13 bases between them. Germline CDR1 is SGDLS and CDR2 is YYNGEE. This CDR3 comprises 15 residues.

The V gene is TRBV6-1, the J gene TRBJ1-3; unclear D gene. Germline CDR1 reads MNHNS; CDR2 reads SASEGT. CDR3 length equals 15 residues. Trimming stripped 3 bases from V and 0 bases from J, with 9 bases between. CDR3 DNA: TGTGCCAGCAGTGACGACCGGAGCTCTGGAAACACCATATATTTT. Its translation: CASSDDRSSGNTIYF.

The chain employs TRBV5-1 and TRBJ1-5, with 9 bases matching TRBD1. V shed 0 bases and J 2 bases; nucleotides not matched to a gene: 3. Germline assignment: CDR1 SGHRS and CDR2 YFSETQ. The CDR3 consists of 16 residues. The CDR3 loop reads CASSLGTGARNQPQHF. The CDR3 nucleotides are TGCGCCAGCAGCTTGGGGACAGGGGCCCGCAATCAGCCCCAGCATTTT. Full variable domain (remainder filled in from reference TRBV5-1 and TRBJ1-5): KAGVTQTPRYLIKTRGQQVTLSCSPISGHRSVSWYQQTPGQGLQFLFEYFSETQRNKGNFPGRFSGRQFSNSRSEMNVSTLELGDSALYLCASSLGTGARNQPQHFGDGTRLSIL.

The J gene is TRBJ1-4, the V gene TRBV5-8; TRBD1 aligns across 8 bases. The junction had 7 bases not matched to a gene; V was cut back by 4 bases and J by 8 bases. The CDR3 covers 14 residues. The germline V gene encodes CDR1 SGHTS and CDR2 YDEGEE. This chain's CDR3 is CASSKTGGDEKLFF. In nucleotides, the CDR3 is TGTGCCAGCAGCAAAACAGGGGGGGACGAAAAACTGTTTTTT.

The chain has TRBV4-3 and TRBJ1-3, with 7 bases fitting TRBD1. The CDR3 runs to 16 residues. CDR1 is LGHNA, CDR2 YSLEER, per germline. V was clipped by 3 bases and J by 0 bases; unmatched bases: 5. This CDR3 is CASSQGGQISGNTIYF. The CDR3 DNA follows: TGCGCCAGCAGCCAGGGGGGACAGATCTCTGGAAACACCATATATTTT.

The chain links TRBV9 to TRBJ1-5, with D possibly matching TRBD1 (6 bases). The CDR3 extends over 14 amino acids. From germline, CDR1 is SGDLS and CDR2 YYNGEE. V gave up 4 bases and J gave up 4 bases, with 12 bases separating them. As DNA, the CDR3 is TGTGCCAGCAGCCCCGACAGGTATAATCAGCCCCAGCATTTT. It specifies CASSPDRYNQPQHF.

The chain couples TRBV5-1 to TRBJ2-1; unclear D gene. This CDR3 is 15 amino acids long. With 2 bases removed from V and 0 bases from J, the gap between germline ends came to 9 bases. The germline V gene encodes CDR1 SGHRS and CDR2 YFSETQ. This CDR3 is CASSLYESSYNEQFF. The CDR3 DNA is TGCGCCAGCAGCTTATACGAGAGCTCCTACAATGAGCAGTTCTTC.

This clone was picked up one time. V gene TRBV6-5 combines with J gene TRBJ1-2; the match to TRBD1 covers 9 bases. The V gene end was trimmed by 6 bases and the J gene end by 5 bases; junction bases not matched to a gene: 7. The length of the CDR3 is 14 residues. The germline CDR1 and CDR2 sequences are MNHEY and SVGAGI. The CDR3 coding sequence is TGTGCCAGCAGCCCGATGACAGGGGGATATGGCTACACCTTC. This sequence encodes CASSPMTGGYGYTF.

This chain's CDR3 is CASSLASGAGDTQYF. The CDR3 DNA follows: TGCGCCAGCAGCTTGGCTAGCGGGGCGGGAGATACGCAGTATTTT. The rearrangement links TRBV5-1 to TRBJ2-3, with 9 bases lining up with TRBD2. CDR1 SGHRS and CDR2 YFSETQ come from the germline V gene. The V gene end was trimmed by 0 bases and the J gene end by 5 bases; junction bases not matched to a gene: 4. The CDR3 spans 15 residues.

The CDR3 sequence: CASRAPGTATYGYTF. CDR3 nucleotide sequence: TGTGCCAGCAGGGCCCCCGGGACAGCTACTTATGGCTACACCTTC. The genes are TRBV7-2 and TRBJ1-2; the match to TRBD1 covers 7 bases. The J segment lost 5 bases and the V segment lost 6 bases, leaving 12 bases of the junction unmatched. From germline, CDR1 is SGHTA and CDR2 FQGNSA. The CDR3 sequence is 15 residues long.

This chain uses TRBV6-1 with TRBJ1-1; D remains ambiguous. The CDR3 extends over 13 amino acids. V was cut by 5 bases and J by 5 bases, with 12 bases left in between. Germline V gene lookup returns CDR1 MNHNS and CDR2 SASEGT. CDR3 residues: CASSLALSTEAFF. For the CDR3, the DNA is TGTGCCAGCAGTTTAGCACTAAGTACTGAAGCTTTCTTT.

The chain carries TRBV19 and TRBJ1-5; TRBD1 agrees at 8 bases. The CDR3 is made up of 15 amino acids. Germline CDR1 reads LNHDA; CDR2 reads SQIVND (reference sequence). V was clipped by 5 bases and J by 5 bases; unmatched bases: 8. The CDR3 region is CASSGTTGVYQPQHF. In DNA, the CDR3 is TGTGCCAGTAGTGGGACGACAGGGGTCTATCAGCCCCAGCATTTT.

The V and J genes are TRBV19 and TRBJ1-2, with 8 nucleotides matching TRBD1. There are 14 residues in the CDR3. Per the germline V gene, CDR1 is LNHDA and CDR2 is SQIVND (reference sequence). The J segment lost 3 bases and the V segment lost 2 bases, leaving 2 bases of the junction unmatched. CDR3: CASSISGGDYGYTF. The CDR3 DNA is TGTGCCAGTAGTATATCAGGGGGCGACTATGGCTACACCTTC.

This clone was observed a handful of times. V usage is TRBV4-2 and J usage is TRBJ2-3; 10 bases are shared with TRBD2. Per the germline V gene, CDR1 is LGHNA and CDR2 is YNFKEQ. Losses at the gene ends were 0 bases for V and 4 bases for J; bases not matched to a gene: 4. The CDR3 consists of 16 residues. The chain's CDR3 is CASSQESSGGADTQYF. The CDR3 DNA sequence: TGTGCCAGCAGCCAAGAATCCAGCGGGGGGGCAGATACGCAGTATTTT.

The CDR3 loop is CASKGQGPLNQPQHF. The CDR3 DNA reads TGTGCCAGCAAGGGACAGGGGCCCCTCAATCAGCCCCAGCATTTT. The chain uses TRBV6-4 and TRBJ1-5; TRBD1 matches 10 bases. This CDR3 is 15 amino acids long. V lost 7 bases, J lost 3 bases, and 6 bases stayed unmatched. Germline V gives CDR1 MRHNA, CDR2 SNTAGT.

The V gene is TRBV7-9, the J gene TRBJ2-7; D is unclear. V lost 5 bases and J lost 7, with 15 bases in between. Germline V lookup: CDR1 SEHNR, CDR2 FQNEAQ (reference sequence). CDR3 length equals 13 residues. The DNA for the CDR3 is TGTGCCAGCAGCCCCAAACATGCATGGGAGCAGTACGTC. It encodes CASSPKHAWEQYV.